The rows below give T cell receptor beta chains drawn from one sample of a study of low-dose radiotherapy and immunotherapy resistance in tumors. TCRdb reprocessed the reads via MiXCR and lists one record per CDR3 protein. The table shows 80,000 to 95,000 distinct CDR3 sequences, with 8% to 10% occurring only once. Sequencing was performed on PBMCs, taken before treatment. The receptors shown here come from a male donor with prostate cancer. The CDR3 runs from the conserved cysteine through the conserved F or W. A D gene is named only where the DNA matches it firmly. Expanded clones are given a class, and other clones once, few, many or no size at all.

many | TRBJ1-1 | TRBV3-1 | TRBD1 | TGTGCCAGCAGACCAGGGGGAAACACTGAAGCTTTCTTT | CASRPGGNTEAFF
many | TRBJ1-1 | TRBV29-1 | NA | TGCAGCGGCGGAAATAAGAACACTGAAGCTTTCTTT | CSGGNKNTEAFF
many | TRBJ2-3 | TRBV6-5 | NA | TGTGCCAGCAGCCGCCTTCACTCTGAGGATACGCAGTATTTT | CASSRLHSEDTQYF
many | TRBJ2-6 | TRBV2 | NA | TGTGCCAGCAGCCGTACAGGGTCTGGGGCCAACGTCCTGACTTTC | CASSRTGSGANVLTF
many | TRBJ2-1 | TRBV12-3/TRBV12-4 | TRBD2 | TGTGCCAGCAAACTAGCGGGAGGATTTTTCTTC | CASKLAGGFFF
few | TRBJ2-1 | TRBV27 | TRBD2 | TGTGCCAGCAGTGCACTAGCGGGAGAGGGGTACAATGAGCAGTTCTTC | CASSALAGEGYNEQFF
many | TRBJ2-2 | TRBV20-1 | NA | TGCAGTGCTAGTATTCACACCGGGGAGCTGTTTTTT | CSASIHTGELFF
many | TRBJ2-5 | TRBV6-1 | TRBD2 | TGTGCCAGCAGTCGAGTCGGGACTAGCGGAACCCAAGAGACCCAGTACTTC | CASSRVGTSGTQETQYF
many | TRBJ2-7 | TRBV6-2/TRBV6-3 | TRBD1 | TGTGCCAGCAGTAGATCCGGGACAGGGGGAGGCGAGCAGTACTTC | CASSRSGTGGGEQYF
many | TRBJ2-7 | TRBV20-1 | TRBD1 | TGCAGTGCTAGAGATCCTTTTTCGAGGACAGGGGTAGGGTACGAGCAGTACTTC | CSARDPFSRTGVGYEQYF
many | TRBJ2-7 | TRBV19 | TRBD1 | TGTGCCAGTAGTACCAGGGACAGCTCCTACGAGCAGTACTTC | CASSTRDSSYEQYF
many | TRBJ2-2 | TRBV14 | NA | TGTGCCAGCAGCCAAGACAGGCTTTACACCGGGGAGCTGTTTTTT | CASSQDRLYTGELFF
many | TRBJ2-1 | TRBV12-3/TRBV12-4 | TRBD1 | TGTGCCAGCAGTGAAAGAACGGGACAGGTCTGGAATGAGCAGTTCTTC | CASSERTGQVWNEQFF
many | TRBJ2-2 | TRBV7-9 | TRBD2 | TGTGCCAGCAGCTTATTAGCGGGAGGTTTCGGGGAGCTGTTTTTT | CASSLLAGGFGELFF
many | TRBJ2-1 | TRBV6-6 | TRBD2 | TGTGCCAGCAGTTACAGTACTAGCGGGAGTGAGCAGTTCTTC | CASSYSTSGSEQFF
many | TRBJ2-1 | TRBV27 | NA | TGTGCCAGCGGGCCCCGGCGGGCCAATGAGCAGTTCTTC | CASGPRRANEQFF
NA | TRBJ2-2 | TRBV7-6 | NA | TGTGCCGCCGGGGACACCGGGGAGCTGTTTTTT | CAAGDTGELFF
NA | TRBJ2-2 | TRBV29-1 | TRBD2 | TGCAGCGTTGGAGGGGCGGGAGGTCTTAACACCGGGGGCTGTTTTTTT | CSVGGAGGLNTGGCFF
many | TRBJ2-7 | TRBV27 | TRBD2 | TGTGCCAGCAGTTTATCAGGGACTAGCGGATACGAGCAGTACTTC | CASSLSGTSGYEQYF
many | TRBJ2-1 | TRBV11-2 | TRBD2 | TGTGCCAGCAGCTTAGAGGGAGGGGTGGGTAACAATGAGCAGTTCTTC | CASSLEGGVGNNEQFF
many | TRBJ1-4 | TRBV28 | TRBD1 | TGTGCCAGCAGGCCCCGGACAGGGCCTGCAACTAATGAAAAACTGTTTTTT | CASRPRTGPATNEKLFF
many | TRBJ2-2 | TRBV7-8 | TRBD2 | TGTGCCAGCAGCTTAGGGGAGACTAGCGGGAGCGGGCTGTTTTTT | CASSLGETSGSGLFF
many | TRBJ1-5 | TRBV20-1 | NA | TGCAGTGCTAGAGATCCGACCCGGGACATGCAGCCCCAGCATTTT | CSARDPTRDMQPQHF
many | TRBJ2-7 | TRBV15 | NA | TGTGCCACCAGCAAGGACAGCTCCCGTTCCTACGAGCAGTACTTC | CATSKDSSRSYEQYF
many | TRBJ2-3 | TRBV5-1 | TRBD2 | TGCGCCAGCAGCTTGGGACGGGAGGGAGCAGATACGCAGTATTTT | CASSLGREGADTQYF
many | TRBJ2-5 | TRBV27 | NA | TGTGCCAGCAGTCCGGACCGGGACTCCGAAGAGACCCAGTACTTC | CASSPDRDSEETQYF
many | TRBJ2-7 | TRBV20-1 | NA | TGCAGTGCTCCTGACTACGGAACCTACGAGCAGTACTTC | CSAPDYGTYEQYF
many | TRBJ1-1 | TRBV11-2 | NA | TGTGCCAGCAGCTTAACGAGGGGGGCCTTGAACACTGAAGCTTTCTTT | CASSLTRGALNTEAFF
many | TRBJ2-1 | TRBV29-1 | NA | TGCAGCGTGGGAGCGGAGGGGGGGCAGTTCTTC | CSVGAEGGQFF
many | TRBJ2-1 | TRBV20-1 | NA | TGCAGTGCTAGGACAGACCTGAGGTACAATGAGCAGTTCTTC | CSARTDLRYNEQFF
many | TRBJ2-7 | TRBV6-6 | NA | TGTGCCAGCAGTTACAGTTTAGGGATCTACGAGCAGTACTTC | CASSYSLGIYEQYF
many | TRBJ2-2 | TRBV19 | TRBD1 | TGTGCCAGTAGTACCGGGCGATTACAGGGGGGCGACGGGGAGCTGTTTTTT | CASSTGRLQGGDGELFF
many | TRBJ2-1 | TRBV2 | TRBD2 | TGTGCCGGGGAACTAGCGGGAGTACCCAATGAGCAGTTCTTC | CAGELAGVPNEQFF
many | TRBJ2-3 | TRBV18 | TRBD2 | TGTGCCAGCTCACGCAACTCCCGACTAGCGGGAGGGAGTACGCATTATTTT | CASSRNSRLAGGSTHYF
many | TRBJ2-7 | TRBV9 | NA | TGTGCCAGCAGCGCCGGGGGAATTTCGGGCGAGCAGTACTTC | CASSAGGISGEQYF
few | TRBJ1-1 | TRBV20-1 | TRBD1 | TGCAGTGCTACGACAGGGCGCACGAACACTGAAGCTTTCTTT | CSATTGRTNTEAFF
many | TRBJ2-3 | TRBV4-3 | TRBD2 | TGCGCCAGCAGCCTTGGGACTAGCGGGTCTCCAGATACGCAGTATTTT | CASSLGTSGSPDTQYF
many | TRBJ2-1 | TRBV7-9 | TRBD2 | TGTGCCAGCAGCTTAAGGGCTAGCGGGAGTGGCTACAATGAGCAGTTCTTC | CASSLRASGSGYNEQFF
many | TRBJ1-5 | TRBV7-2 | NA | TGTGCCAGCAGCTTAGATTACAACTACAATCAGCCCCAGCATTTT | CASSLDYNYNQPQHF
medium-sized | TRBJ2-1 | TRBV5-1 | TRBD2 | TGCGCCAGCAGCGCCGGGACTAGCCACAATGAGCAGTTCTTC | CASSAGTSHNEQFF
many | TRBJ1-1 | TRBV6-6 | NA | TGTGCCAGCATCTCGACCGAGAGAACTGACGAGAACACTGAAGCTTTCTTT | CASISTERTDENTEAFF
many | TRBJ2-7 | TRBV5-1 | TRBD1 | TGCGCCAGCAGCTTGTTATCTGAGGGGGCTGGGGAGCAGTACTTC | CASSLLSEGAGEQYF
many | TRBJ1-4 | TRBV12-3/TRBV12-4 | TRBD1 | TGTGCCAGCAGCCCCTGGGACAGTAATGAAAAACTGTTTTTT | CASSPWDSNEKLFF
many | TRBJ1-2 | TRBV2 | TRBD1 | TGTGCCAGCACGACAGACAGGGGGCTTCCCTATGGCTACACCTTC | CASTTDRGLPYGYTF
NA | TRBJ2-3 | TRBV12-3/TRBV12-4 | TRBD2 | TGTGCCAGCATCGATAGCGGGAGTGGGGCAGATACGCAGTATTTT | CASIDSGSGADTQYF
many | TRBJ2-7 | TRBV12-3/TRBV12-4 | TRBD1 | TGTGCCAGCAGCATGACAGGGTTCAACTACGAGCAGTACTTC | CASSMTGFNYEQYF
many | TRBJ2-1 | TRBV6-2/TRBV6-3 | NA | TGTGCCAGCAGTTCCTCCTGGGGGATTGAGCAGTTCTTC | CASSSSWGIEQFF
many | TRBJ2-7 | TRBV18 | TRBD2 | TGTGCCAGCTCACTCCCGGACGTCGAGCGGGGATCCTACGAGCAGTACTTC | CASSLPDVERGSYEQYF
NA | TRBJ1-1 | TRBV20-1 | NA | TGCAGTGCCAAGCGGGCCACTGAAGCTTTCTTT | CSAKRATEAFF
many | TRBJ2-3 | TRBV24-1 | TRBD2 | TGTGCCATTTCGACTAGCGGGAGCTCAGATACGCAGTATTTT | CAISTSGSSDTQYF
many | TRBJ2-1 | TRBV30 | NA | TGTGCCTGGAGTAGCGGCGTCCCTTTTAGTGAGCAGTTCTTC | CAWSSGVPFSEQFF
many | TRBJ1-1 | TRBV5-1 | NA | TGCGCCAGCAGCTCGGGGTCCATGAACACTGAAGCTTTCTTT | CASSSGSMNTEAFF
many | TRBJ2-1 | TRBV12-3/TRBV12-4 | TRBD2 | TGTGCCAGCAACAAGCGGGAGGGCTACAATGAGCAGTTCTTC | CASNKREGYNEQFF
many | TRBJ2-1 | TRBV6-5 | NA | TGTGCCAGCAGTTACTCGATACGGTGGGGGGATGAGCAGTTCTTC | CASSYSIRWGDEQFF
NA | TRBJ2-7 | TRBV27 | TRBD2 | TGTGCCAGCAGACTAGCGGGAGACGTACAGGGCGAGCAGTACTTC | CASRLAGDVQGEQYF
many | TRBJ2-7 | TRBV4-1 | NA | TGCGCCAGCAGCCACACGGAACATTACGAGCAGTACTTC | CASSHTEHYEQYF
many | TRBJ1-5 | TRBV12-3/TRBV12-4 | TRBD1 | TGTGCCAGCAGTTCTGGAGCAGGGGGCAACAATCAGCCCCAGCATTTT | CASSSGAGGNNQPQHF
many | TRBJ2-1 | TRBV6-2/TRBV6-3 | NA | TGTGCCAGCAGTTACTCGTCGGGTTACTATGAGCAGTTCTTC | CASSYSSGYYEQFF
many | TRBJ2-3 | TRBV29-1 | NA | TGCAGCGTGCGCCTGACCACAGATACGCAGTATTTT | CSVRLTTDTQYF